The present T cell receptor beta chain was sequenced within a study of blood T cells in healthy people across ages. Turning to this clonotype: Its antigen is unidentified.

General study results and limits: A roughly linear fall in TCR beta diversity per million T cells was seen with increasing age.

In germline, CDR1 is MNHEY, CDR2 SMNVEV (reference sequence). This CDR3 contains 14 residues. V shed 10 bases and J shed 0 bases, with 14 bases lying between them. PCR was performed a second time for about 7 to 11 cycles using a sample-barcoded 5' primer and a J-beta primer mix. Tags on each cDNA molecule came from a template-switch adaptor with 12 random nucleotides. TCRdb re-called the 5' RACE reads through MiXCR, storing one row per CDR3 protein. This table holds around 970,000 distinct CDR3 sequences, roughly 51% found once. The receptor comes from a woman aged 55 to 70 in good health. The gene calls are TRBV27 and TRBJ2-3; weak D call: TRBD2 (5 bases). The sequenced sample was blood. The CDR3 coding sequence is TGTGCCACCGGGATCCCGGGAAGCACAGATACGCAGTATTTT. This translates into CATGIPGSTDTQYF.